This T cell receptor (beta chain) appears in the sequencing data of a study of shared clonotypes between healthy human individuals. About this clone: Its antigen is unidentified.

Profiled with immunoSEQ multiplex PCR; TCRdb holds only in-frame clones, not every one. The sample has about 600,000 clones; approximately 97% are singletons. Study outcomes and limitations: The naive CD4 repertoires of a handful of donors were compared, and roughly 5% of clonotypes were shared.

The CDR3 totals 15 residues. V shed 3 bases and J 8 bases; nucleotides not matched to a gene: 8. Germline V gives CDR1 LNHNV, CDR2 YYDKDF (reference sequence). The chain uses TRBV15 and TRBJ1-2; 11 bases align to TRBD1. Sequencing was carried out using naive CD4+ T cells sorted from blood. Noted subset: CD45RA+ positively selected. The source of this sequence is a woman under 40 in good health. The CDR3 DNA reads TGTGCCACCAGCAGGACCCGGGACAGGGGGTCCGGCTACACCTTC. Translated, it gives CATSRTRDRGSGYTF.